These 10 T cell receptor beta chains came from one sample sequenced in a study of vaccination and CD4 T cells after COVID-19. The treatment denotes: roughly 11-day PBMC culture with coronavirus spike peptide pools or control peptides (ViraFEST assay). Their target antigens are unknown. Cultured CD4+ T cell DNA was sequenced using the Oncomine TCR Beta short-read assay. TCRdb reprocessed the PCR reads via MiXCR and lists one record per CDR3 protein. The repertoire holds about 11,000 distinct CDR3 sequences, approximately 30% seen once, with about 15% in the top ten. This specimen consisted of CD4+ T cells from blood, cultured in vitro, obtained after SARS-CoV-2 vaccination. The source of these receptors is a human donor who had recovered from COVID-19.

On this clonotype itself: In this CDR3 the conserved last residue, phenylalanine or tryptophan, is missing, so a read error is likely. For the CDR3, the DNA is TGTGCCAGTACCAATCATAGGGGGCGCGATGAGCAGTTCTCC. This codes for CASTNHRGRDEQFS. The rearrangement joins TRBV19 to TRBJ2-1; the match to TRBD1 covers 7 bases. CDR3 size: 14 residues. Germline CDR1 is LNHDA and CDR2 is SQIVND (reference sequence). The trim removed 7 bases at V and 8 bases at J, leaving 11 bases unmatched.

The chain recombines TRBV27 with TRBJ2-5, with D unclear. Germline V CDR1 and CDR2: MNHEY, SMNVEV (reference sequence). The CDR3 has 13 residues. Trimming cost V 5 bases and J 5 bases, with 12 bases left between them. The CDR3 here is CASSPRRTETQYF. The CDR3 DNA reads TGTGCCAGCAGTCCACGCCGTACCGAGACCCAGTACTTC.

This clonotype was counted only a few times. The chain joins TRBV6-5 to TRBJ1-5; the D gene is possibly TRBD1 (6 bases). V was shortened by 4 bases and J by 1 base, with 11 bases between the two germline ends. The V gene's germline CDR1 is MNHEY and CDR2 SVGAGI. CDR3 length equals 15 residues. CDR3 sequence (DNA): TGTGCCAGCAGTTCAACAGGGCTGAGCAATCAGCCCCAGCATTTT. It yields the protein CASSSTGLSNQPQHF.

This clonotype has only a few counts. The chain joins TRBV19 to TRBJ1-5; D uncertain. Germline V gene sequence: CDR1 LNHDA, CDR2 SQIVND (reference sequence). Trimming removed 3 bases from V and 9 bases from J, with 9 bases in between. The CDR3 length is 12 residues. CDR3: CASSIFGGPQHF. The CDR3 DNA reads TGTGCCAGTAGTATTTTTGGAGGGCCCCAGCATTTT.

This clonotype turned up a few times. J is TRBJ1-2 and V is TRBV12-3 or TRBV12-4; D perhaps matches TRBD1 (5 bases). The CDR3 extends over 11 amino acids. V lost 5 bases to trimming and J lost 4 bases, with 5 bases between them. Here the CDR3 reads CASSDSYGYTF. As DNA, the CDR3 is TGTGCCAGCAGTGACAGCTATGGCTACACCTTC.

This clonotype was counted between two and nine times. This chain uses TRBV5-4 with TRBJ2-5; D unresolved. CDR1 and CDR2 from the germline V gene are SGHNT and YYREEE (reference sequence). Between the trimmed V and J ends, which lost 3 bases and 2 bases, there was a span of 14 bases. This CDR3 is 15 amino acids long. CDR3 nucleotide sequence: TGTGCCAGCAGCTCGCCTATGTCTAGTCAAGAGACCCAGTACTTC. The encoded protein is CASSSPMSSQETQYF.

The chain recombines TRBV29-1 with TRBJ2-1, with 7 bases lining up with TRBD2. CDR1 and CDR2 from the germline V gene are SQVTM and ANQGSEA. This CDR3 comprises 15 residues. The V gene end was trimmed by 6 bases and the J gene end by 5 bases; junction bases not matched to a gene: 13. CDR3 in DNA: TGCAGCGTAAGCGGGGAGGCCAACCGAAACAATGAGCAGTTCTTC. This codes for CSVSGEANRNNEQFF.

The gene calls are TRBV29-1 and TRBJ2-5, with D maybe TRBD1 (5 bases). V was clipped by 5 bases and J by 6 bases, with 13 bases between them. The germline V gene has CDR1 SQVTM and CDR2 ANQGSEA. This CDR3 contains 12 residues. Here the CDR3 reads CSVIQGQKTQYF. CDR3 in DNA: TGCAGCGTTATTCAGGGTCAAAAGACCCAGTACTTC. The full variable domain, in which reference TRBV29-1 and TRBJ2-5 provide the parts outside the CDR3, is SAVISQKPSRDICQRGTSLTIQCQVDSQVTMMFWYRQQPGQSLTLIATANQGSEATYESGFVIDKFPISRPNLTFSTLTVSNMSPEDSSIYLCSVIQGQKTQYFGPGTRLLVL.

In nucleotides, the CDR3 is TGTGCCAGCAGCTTAATACGGCTAGCGGGAGGGCCGGGCGCCGGGGAGCTGTTTTTT. Translated, it gives CASSLIRLAGGPGAGELFF. The chain joins TRBV7-3 to TRBJ2-2; 12 nucleotides agree with TRBD2. The ends lost 1 base at V and 6 bases at J; junction bases unmatched: 12. This CDR3 region has 19 residues. Germline loops: CDR1 SGHTA, CDR2 FQGTGA.

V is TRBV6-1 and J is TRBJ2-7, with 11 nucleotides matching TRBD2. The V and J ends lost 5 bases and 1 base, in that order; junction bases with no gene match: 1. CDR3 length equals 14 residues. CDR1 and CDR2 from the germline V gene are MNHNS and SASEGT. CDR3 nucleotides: TGTGCCAGCAGTATAGCGGGGGGGTCCTACGAGCAGTACTTC. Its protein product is CASSIAGGSYEQYF.